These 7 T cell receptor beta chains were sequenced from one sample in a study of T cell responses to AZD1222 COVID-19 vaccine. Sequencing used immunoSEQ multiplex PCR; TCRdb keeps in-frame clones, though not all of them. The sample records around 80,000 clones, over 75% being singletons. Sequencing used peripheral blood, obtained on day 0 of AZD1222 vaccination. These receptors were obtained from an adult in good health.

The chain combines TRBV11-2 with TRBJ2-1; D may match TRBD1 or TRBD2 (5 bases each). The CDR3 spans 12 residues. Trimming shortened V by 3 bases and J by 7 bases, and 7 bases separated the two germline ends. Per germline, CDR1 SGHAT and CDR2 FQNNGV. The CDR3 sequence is CASSFGTNEQFF. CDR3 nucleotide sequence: TGTGCCAGCAGCTTCGGGACGAATGAGCAGTTCTTC.

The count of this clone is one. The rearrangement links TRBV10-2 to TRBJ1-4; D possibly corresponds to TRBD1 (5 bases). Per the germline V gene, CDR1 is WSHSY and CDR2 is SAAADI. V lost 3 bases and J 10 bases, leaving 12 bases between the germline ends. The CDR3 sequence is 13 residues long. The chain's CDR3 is CASSEQQGGKLFF. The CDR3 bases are TGCGCCAGCAGTGAACAGCAGGGAGGAAAACTGTTTTTT.

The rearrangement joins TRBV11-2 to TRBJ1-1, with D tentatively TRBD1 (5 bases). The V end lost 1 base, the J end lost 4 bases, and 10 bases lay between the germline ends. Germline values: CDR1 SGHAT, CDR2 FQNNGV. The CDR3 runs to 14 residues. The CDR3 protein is CASSLAGTGTEAFF. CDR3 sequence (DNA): TGTGCCAGCAGCTTAGCCGGGACGGGCACTGAAGCTTTCTTT.

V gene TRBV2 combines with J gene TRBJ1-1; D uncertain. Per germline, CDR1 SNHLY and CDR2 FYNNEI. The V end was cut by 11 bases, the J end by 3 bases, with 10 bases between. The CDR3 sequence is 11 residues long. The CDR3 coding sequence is TGTGCCGGACGGCGGGACACTGAAGCTTTCTTT. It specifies CAGRRDTEAFF.

CDR3 sequence reads: CASSLGADSGNTIYF. CDR3 bases: TGTGCCAGCAGCTTAGGGGCAGACTCTGGAAACACCATATATTTT. The chain carries TRBV11-3 and TRBJ1-3; D not resolved. The CDR3 is 15 amino acids. V dropped 1 base and J dropped 0 bases, with 7 bases sitting between them. CDR1 is SGHNT and CDR2 is YENEEA in the germline V gene.

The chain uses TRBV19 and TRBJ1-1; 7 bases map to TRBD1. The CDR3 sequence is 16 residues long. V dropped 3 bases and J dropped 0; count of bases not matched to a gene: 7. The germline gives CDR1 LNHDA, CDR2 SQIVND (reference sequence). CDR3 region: CASSMGQLVMNTEAFF. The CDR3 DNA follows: TGTGCCAGTAGTATGGGACAGCTCGTCATGAACACTGAAGCTTTCTTT.

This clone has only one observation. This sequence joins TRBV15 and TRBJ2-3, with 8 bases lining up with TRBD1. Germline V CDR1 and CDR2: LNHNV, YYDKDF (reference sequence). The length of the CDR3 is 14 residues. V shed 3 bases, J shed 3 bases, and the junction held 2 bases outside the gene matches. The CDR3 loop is CATSRDRVTDTQYF. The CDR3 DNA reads TGTGCCACCAGCAGGGACAGGGTAACAGATACGCAGTATTTT.